This T cell receptor (beta chain) was identified during a study of blood T cell repertoires in COVID-19. Across the study: There were acute and convalescent COVID-19 samples, and they came from the United States, Italy and Spain. PBMCs, B-cell-depleted T cells, or T cells provided the cDNA or gDNA that made up the material.

Authors' data handling: The authors estimated nucleated cell counts from reference gene primer amplification. Method: immunoSEQ multiplex PCR; TCRdb's copy keeps in-frame clones and lacks some. V, J and clone size reflect that table, while D and trimming were determined from the DNA. The repertoire holds about 150,000 clones, with about 90% as singletons. This CDR3 has 20 amino acids. The rearrangement links TRBV21-1 to TRBJ2-3; the DNA was not compared with TRBD2, the D call given in the table. TRBV21-1 is listed as a pseudogene. The sequence was collected from a middle-aged man with acute or convalescent COVID-19. Sequencing was done on a sample of peripheral blood. The CDR3 DNA reads TGTGCCAGCAGCAAAGGGCCTAGCGGGGGGCTCAGTTCAAGCACAGATACGCAGTATTTT. Residues: CASSKGPSGGLSSSTDTQYF.